These T cell receptor beta chains were read from a single sample in a study of blood T cell repertoires in COVID-19. Produced via immunoSEQ multiplex PCR; TCRdb's table is partial and in-frame only. The data hold 400,000 or so clones, with around 90% observed a single time. The sequenced material came from peripheral blood. The receptors stem from a man aged 18 to 29 with COVID-19, enrolled during active disease. Each CDR3 is given with its conserved first and last residue. The D gene is left open where the match is weak. Clone size is shown for a subset of rows, as once, few, many or a class of expanded clone.

clone size	D gene	V gene	J gene	CDR3 protein	CDR3 DNA
.	TRBD1	TRBV3-1/TRBV3-2	TRBJ1-4	CASSQVGPGTGGEKLFF	TGTGCCAGCAGCCAAGTGGGTCCAGGGACAGGAGGGGAAAAACTGTTTTTT
.	.	TRBV2	TRBJ2-7	CASSELSGPYF	TGTGCCAGCAGTGAACTCTCAGGCCCGTACTTC
once	TRBD2	TRBV2	TRBJ2-1	CASSASGRVNEQFF	TGTGCCAGCAGTGCAAGCGGGAGGGTCAATGAGCAGTTCTTC
.	.	TRBV5-1	TRBJ2-7	CASSLAPGAGVQYF	TGCGCCAGCAGCTTGGCTCCAGGGGCGGGAGTGCAGTACTTC
.	.	TRBV6-5	TRBJ1-1	CASSYSRGLNTEAFF	TGTGCCAGCAGTTACTCAAGGGGCTTGAACACTGAAGCTTTCTTT
.	.	TRBV5-1	TRBJ1-1	CASSLERLSTEAFF	TGCGCCAGCAGCTTGGAACGGTTGAGCACTGAAGCTTTCTTT
.	.	TRBV30	TRBJ1-4	CAWSVLTGQNEKLFF	TGTGCCTGGAGTGTTTTAACGGGTCAGAATGAAAAACTGTTTTTT
few	TRBD2	TRBV27	TRBJ2-7	CASSHGTSGNYEQYF	TGTGCCAGCAGCCATGGGACTAGCGGAAACTACGAGCAGTACTTC
.	.	TRBV12-3/TRBV12-4	TRBJ2-7	CASGLRGIYEQYF	TGTGCCAGCGGGCTCCGGGGAATCTACGAGCAGTACTTC
.	.	TRBV19	TRBJ2-3	CASSDRGTASSHTQYF	TGTGCCAGTAGTGATCGCGGGACCGCGTCGTCACATACGCAGTATTTT
.	.	TRBV4-1	TRBJ1-5	CASSPGGGVRQPQHF	TGCGCCAGCAGCCCGGGCGGGGGGGTCAGGCAGCCCCAGCATTTT
.	.	TRBV19	TRBJ1-6	CASSLSGGGGSPLHF	TGTGCCAGTAGCCTCTCTGGGGGCGGGGGTTCACCCCTCCACTTT
.	.	TRBV6-5	TRBJ1-1	CASSWQGRDTEAFF	TGTGCCAGCAGTTGGCAGGGGAGGGACACTGAAGCTTTCTTT
.	TRBD2	TRBV4-1	TRBJ2-2	CASSLHGAGGPAGELFF	TGCGCCAGCAGCCTTCATGGAGCGGGAGGGCCTGCCGGGGAGCTGTTTTTT
few	.	TRBV25-1	TRBJ1-5	CASSSLFSNQPQHF	TGTGCCAGCAGTTCCCTCTTTAGCAATCAGCCCCAGCATTTT
.	TRBD2	TRBV5-1	TRBJ2-3	CASSSNSGGRTDTQYF	TGCGCCAGCAGCTCTAATAGCGGGGGGCGGACAGATACGCAGTATTTT
.	.	TRBV12-3/TRBV12-4	TRBJ2-1	CASSPPAGEGFF	TGTGCCAGCAGTCCTCCTGCAGGGGAGGGATTCTTC
.	TRBD1	TRBV6-5	TRBJ1-1	CASRLTGTEKTEAFF	TGTGCCAGCAGGCTCACCGGGACAGAGAAGACTGAAGCTTTCTTT
.	.	TRBV20-1	TRBJ2-5	CSARIRETQYF	TGCAGTGCTAGAATCCGAGAGACCCAGTACTTC
.	TRBD1	TRBV27	TRBJ1-5	CASSSIRDSDQPQHF	TGTGCCAGCAGCTCGATCCGGGACAGCGATCAGCCCCAGCATTTT
.	.	TRBV28	TRBJ2-7	CASSLGGAGHEQYF	TGTGCCAGCAGTTTGGGGGGGGCTGGCCACGAGCAGTACTTC
once	TRBD2	TRBV11-2	TRBJ2-5	CASSLGLAGETQYF	TGTGCCAGCAGCTTAGGACTAGCTGGGGAGACCCAGTACTTC
.	TRBD2	TRBV25-1	TRBJ2-3	CASSISGRQVDTQYF	TGTGCCAGCAGTATTAGCGGGAGGCAGGTAGATACGCAGTATTTT
.	.	TRBV15	TRBJ1-3	CATSRWEGLSGNTIYF	TGTGCCACCAGCAGATGGGAGGGCCTCTCTGGAAACACCATATATTTT
.	TRBD1	TRBV7-6	TRBJ1-1	CASSLGGTGGLKTEAFF	TGTGCCAGCAGCTTAGGTGGAACAGGGGGCCTGAAGACTGAAGCTTTCTTT
.	TRBD2	TRBV3-1/TRBV3-2	TRBJ2-7	CASSLWTSGGARASEQYF	TGTGCCAGCAGCCTTTGGACTAGCGGGGGGGCCAGGGCTAGCGAGCAGTACTTC
.	.	TRBV6-6	TRBJ1-3	CASSLIGNTIYF	TGTGCCAGCAGCCTTATTGGAAACACCATATATTTT
.	.	TRBV5-4	TRBJ2-1	CASSLGGVSYNEQFF	TGTGCCAGCAGCCTCGGGGGAGTTTCCTACAATGAGCAGTTCTTC
.	.	TRBV19	TRBJ1-5	CASSMGGQPQHF	TGTGCCAGTAGTATGGGGGGTCAGCCCCAGCATTTT
.	.	TRBV6-2/TRBV6-3	TRBJ2-3	CASSLRFTDTQYF	TGTGCCAGCAGTTTACGGTTCACAGATACGCAGTATTTT
.	.	TRBV11-2	TRBJ2-3	CASSLGGFTDTQYF	TGTGCCAGCAGCTTAGGAGGGTTCACAGATACGCAGTATTTT
.	.	TRBV5-4	TRBJ2-3	CASSSVLSTDTQYF	TGTGCCAGCAGCTCCGTCCTTAGTACAGATACGCAGTATTTT
.	TRBD2	TRBV5-1	TRBJ2-3	CASSLDRTSGRGIDTQYF	TGCGCCAGCAGCTTGGACCGGACTAGCGGGAGAGGGATAGATACGCAGTATTTT
.	.	TRBV11-2	TRBJ2-6	CASSLIQRSSGANVLTF	TGTGCCAGCAGCTTAATTCAGAGGAGCTCTGGGGCCAACGTCCTGACTTTC
.	.	TRBV28	TRBJ1-1	CASSLSGVLGTEAFF	TGTGCCAGCAGTTTGTCCGGGGTCCTCGGCACTGAAGCTTTCTTT
once	.	TRBV29-1	TRBJ2-1	CSVDLRTSNNEQFF	TGCAGCGTTGATTTACGGACATCCAACAATGAGCAGTTCTTC
.	.	TRBV5-1	TRBJ2-3	CASSSTVADTQYF	TGCGCCAGCAGCTCGACAGTGGCAGATACGCAGTATTTT
.	.	TRBV6-2/TRBV6-3	TRBJ2-5	CASSYSSTGRATQYF	TGTGCCAGCAGTTACTCGTCCACAGGTCGGGCGACCCAGTACTTC
.	.	TRBV13	TRBJ1-2	CASSLGTGANYGYTF	TGTGCCAGCAGCTTAGGGACAGGAGCTAACTATGGCTACACCTTC
.	.	TRBV19	TRBJ1-6	CASTGQSNSPLHF	TGTGCCAGTACAGGGCAGTCCAATTCACCCCTCCACTTT
.	.	TRBV19	TRBJ1-2	CASEPTTGIPYGYTF	TGTGCCAGTGAACCTACTACGGGGATCCCTTATGGCTACACCTTC
.	TRBD1	TRBV5-1	TRBJ2-2	CASSSRQGEDTGELFF	TGCGCCAGCAGCTCAAGACAGGGGGAGGACACCGGGGAGCTGTTTTTT
.	TRBD1	TRBV5-6	TRBJ1-5	CASSFGTGWGQPQHF	TGTGCCAGCAGCTTCGGGACAGGGTGGGGTCAGCCCCAGCATTTT
.	TRBD1	TRBV2	TRBJ1-2	CASSGVGQGVGYTF	TGTGCCAGCAGTGGGGTAGGACAGGGGGTTGGCTACACCTTC
once	.	TRBV27	TRBJ1-5	CASSPGVQSPQHF	TGTGCCAGCAGCCCGGGAGTCCAGTCGCCCCAGCATTTT
.	.	TRBV19	TRBJ1-2	CAAHSPGTNYGYTF	TGTGCCGCTCATTCACCGGGTACTAACTATGGCTACACCTTC
.	.	TRBV6-1	TRBJ1-4	CASSEDRLGTNEKLFF	TGTGCCAGCAGTGAAGACAGGCTGGGGACTAATGAAAAACTGTTTTTT
.	TRBD1	TRBV29-1	TRBJ1-2	CSWGTGDGYGYTF	TGCAGCTGGGGGACAGGAGACGGCTATGGCTACACCTTC
once	.	TRBV15	TRBJ1-3	CATSVRGYTIYF	TGTGCCACCAGCGTTAGGGGTTACACCATATATTTT
.	TRBD2	TRBV24-1	TRBJ2-3	CATSDWGTRRTDTQYF	TGTGCCACCAGTGATTGGGGGACTAGGAGGACAGATACGCAGTATTTT